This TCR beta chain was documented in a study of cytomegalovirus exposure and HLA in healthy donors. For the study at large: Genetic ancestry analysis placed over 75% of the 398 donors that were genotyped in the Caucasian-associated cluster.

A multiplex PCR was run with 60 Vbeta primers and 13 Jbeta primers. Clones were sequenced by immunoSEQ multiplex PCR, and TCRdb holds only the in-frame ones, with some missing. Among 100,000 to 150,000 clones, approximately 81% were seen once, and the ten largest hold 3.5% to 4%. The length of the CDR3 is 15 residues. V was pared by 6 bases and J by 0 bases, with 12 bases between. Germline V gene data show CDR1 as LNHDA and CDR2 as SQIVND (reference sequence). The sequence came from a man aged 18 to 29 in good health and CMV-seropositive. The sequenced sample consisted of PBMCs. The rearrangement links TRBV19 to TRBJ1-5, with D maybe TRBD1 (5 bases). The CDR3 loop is CASSRRQSSNQPQHF. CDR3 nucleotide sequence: TGTGCCAGTAGCAGACGACAGAGTAGCAATCAGCCCCAGCATTTT.